Below are 3 T cell receptor beta chains sequenced from a single sample in a study of technical replicates of blood from several donors. The protocol was immunoSEQ multiplex PCR, while the TCRdb copy is restricted to in-frame clones and leaves out a portion. Among about 81,000 clones, nearly 97% were seen once, and the ten largest hold 0.36%. Material: T cells isolated from PBMCs. Receptors were obtained from a human donor in good health.

V and J are TRBV7-2 and TRBJ2-7, with D perhaps matching TRBD1 (6 bases). The CDR3 is 14 amino acids. Trimming stripped 3 bases from V and 6 bases from J, with 15 bases between. The V gene's germline CDR1 is SGHTA and CDR2 FQGNSA. The CDR3 nucleotides read TGTGCCAGCAGCTTGTCCAGGGGCCGCCCCGAGCAGTACTTC. Translation gives CASSLSRGRPEQYF.

This chain uses TRBV11-2 with TRBJ2-4, with TRBD2 matching 9 bases. Trimming removed 1 base from V and 8 bases from J; junction bases left unmatched: 6. The CDR3 is made up of 15 amino acids. CDR1 and CDR2 from the germline V gene are SGHAT and FQNNGV. The CDR3 DNA sequence: TGTGCCAGCAGCTTAGGTGCGGGGGGGAGAGACATTCAGTACTTC. It yields the protein CASSLGAGGRDIQYF.

This chain connects TRBV28 to TRBJ1-1, with TRBD1 identical over 9 bases. Germline trimming cut 3 bases from V and 4 bases from J; bases unmatched to any gene: 6. This CDR3 has 15 residues. Germline V gene lookup returns CDR1 MDHEN and CDR2 SYDVKM. The CDR3: CASSFPGTGFTEAFF. The CDR3 nucleotides read TGTGCCAGCAGTTTTCCCGGGACAGGGTTCACTGAAGCTTTCTTT. The whole variable domain, remainder taken from reference TRBV28 and TRBJ1-1, is DVKVTQSSRYLVKRTGEKVFLECVQDMDHENMFWYRQDPGLGLRLIYFSYDVKMKEKGDIPEGYSVSREKKERFSLILESASTNQTSMYLCASSFPGTGFTEAFFGQGTRLTVV.